A selection of T cell receptor beta chains follows, all from one sample in a study of T cells in Graves' hyperthyroidism and ophthalmopathy. From the multiplex PCR reads, TCRdb called clonotypes with MiXCR, one entry per CDR3 protein. The sample includes 250,000 to 300,000 distinct CDR3 sequences, roughly 15% of them seen just once. Sequencing was performed on blood. These receptors were collected from a woman in her thirties or forties with Graves' hyperthyroidism that later progressed to Graves' ophthalmopathy. CDR3s include the opening cysteine and the closing phenylalanine or tryptophan. A D gene is named only where the DNA matches it firmly. Rows may omit the clone size; those that give it use once, few, many or a size class.

j_gene,abundance,len,d_gene,v_gene,CDR3nt,CDR3aa
TRBJ2-3,many,15,-,TRBV28,TGTGCCAGCAGTTCCCTCGACCTCTACACAGATACGCAGTATTTT,CASSSLDLYTDTQYF
TRBJ1-5,many,15,TRBD1,TRBV20-1,TGCAGTGCTAGTGGACAGGGGGCGGGAGATCAGCCCCAGCATTTT,CSASGQGAGDQPQHF
TRBJ2-1,-,14,-,TRBV6-5,TGTGCCAGCAGTTACTCGGCGAGGTACAATGAGCAGTTCTTC,CASSYSARYNEQFF
TRBJ1-1,many,16,TRBD1,TRBV11-2,TGTGCCAGCAGCCTCCGGGGGGACAGGTGGCGGCCTGAAGCTTTCTTT,CASSLRGDRWRPEAFF
TRBJ1-2,-,14,-,TRBV7-9,TGTGCCAGCAGCCCCGGTTCTGGGGCCTATGGCTACACCTTC,CASSPGSGAYGYTF
TRBJ2-5,many,14,TRBD2,TRBV20-1,TGCAGTGCCCCGGGACTAGCCACGGGGGGGACCCAGTACTTC,CSAPGLATGGTQYF
TRBJ2-7,many,14,TRBD2,TRBV20-1,TGCAGTGCTAGAGGACTAGCGGGGAGCTACGAGCAGTACTTC,CSARGLAGSYEQYF
TRBJ2-1,-,16,TRBD2,TRBV27,TGTGCCAGCAGTCTCTCTTTAGCGGGAGCGTACAATGAGCAGTCCTTC,CASSLSLAGAYNEQSF
TRBJ1-2,many,17,TRBD1,TRBV5-6,TGTGCCAGCAGCTTCCCGGGACAGTGGGTTACTAACTATGGCTACACCTTC,CASSFPGQWVTNYGYTF
TRBJ2-4,many,16,-,TRBV27,TGTGCCAGCAGTTCGAGAGCGCGGGGCGCCAAAAACATTCAGTACTTC,CASSSRARGAKNIQYF
TRBJ2-7,many,14,-,TRBV2,TGTGCCAGCAATGAAGCTTCCTATTCCTACGAGCAGTACTTC,CASNEASYSYEQYF
TRBJ2-6,many,15,-,TRBV19,TGTGCCAGTAGCCGAGGCCACTCTGGGGCCAACGTCCTGACTTTC,CASSRGHSGANVLTF
TRBJ2-3,few,16,TRBD2,TRBV7-9,TGTGCCAGCAGCTGGTCTAGCGGGTCGAGCACAGATACGCAGTATTTT,CASSWSSGSSTDTQYF
TRBJ1-1,-,12,-,TRBV20-1,TGCAGTGCTAGGAAGCCGAACACTGAAGCTTCCTTT,CSARKPNTEASF
TRBJ2-1,many,15,TRBD2,TRBV19,TGTGCCAGTAGTATATGGGGACTAGCGGTCAATGAGCAGTTCTTC,CASSIWGLAVNEQFF
TRBJ2-1,-,14,-,TRBV14,TGTGCCAGCAGCCCCTTTCTCATGTTTGGTGAGCAGTTCTTC,CASSPFLMFGEQFF
TRBJ1-2,few,15,-,TRBV2,TGTGCCAGCAGCAGGACGGGACACCCTAACTATGGCTACACCTTC,CASSRTGHPNYGYTF
TRBJ1-1,many,16,-,TRBV7-8,TGTGCCAGCAGCGCCCAGTTGACAGGCTGGAACACTGAAGCTTTCTTT,CASSAQLTGWNTEAFF
TRBJ2-5,-,15,TRBD1,TRBV30,TGTGCCTGGAGTGTACAACAGGGGCGCACTGAGACCCAGTACTTC,CAWSVQQGRTETQYF
TRBJ1-4,many,14,TRBD1,TRBV6-2/TRBV6-3,TGTGCCAGCAGGTGGACAGGAGGGGAAGAAAAACTGTTTTTT,CASRWTGGEEKLFF
TRBJ1-4,many,14,-,TRBV24-1,TGTGCCACCAGCGAAGGGGGTTTTAATGAAAAACTGTTTTTT,CATSEGGFNEKLFF
TRBJ2-1,many,17,TRBD2,TRBV12-3/TRBV12-4,TGTGCCAGCAGGAGGACTAGCGGGAGGGCAGGCTCCAATGAGCAGTTCTTC,CASRRTSGRAGSNEQFF
TRBJ1-1,many,14,-,TRBV10-3,TGTGCCATACGCGATGACAGGACAAACACTGAAGCTTTCTTT,CAIRDDRTNTEAFF
TRBJ2-5,many,15,-,TRBV20-1,TGCAGTGCTAGAGATCCCAGGCAGGGTGTGGAGACCCAGTACTTC,CSARDPRQGVETQYF
TRBJ1-3,many,14,-,TRBV11-2,TGTGCCAGCAGCTTATTTTTCTCTGGAAACACCATATATTTT,CASSLFFSGNTIYF
TRBJ2-1,few,16,TRBD2,TRBV6-1,TGTGCCACCTCACCCGGGAGGGCGTTGTCCTACAATGAGCAGTTCTTC,CATSPGRALSYNEQFF
TRBJ2-7,many,14,TRBD2,TRBV27,TGTGCCAGCAGTTTAAAGCGGGATGGCTACGAGCAGTACTTC,CASSLKRDGYEQYF
TRBJ2-7,many,13,-,TRBV5-6,TGTGCCAGCAGCTTGGCTCAGGTCTACGAGCAGTACTTC,CASSLAQVYEQYF
TRBJ1-2,few,16,-,TRBV6-1,TGTGCCAGCAGTGAAGGGGCGGGGGCCCTTAACTATGGCTACACCTTC,CASSEGAGALNYGYTF
TRBJ1-5,many,13,-,TRBV30,TGTGCCTGGAGTCTTACTTCATGGCAGCCCCAGCATTTT,CAWSLTSWQPQHF
TRBJ1-4,few,16,-,TRBV7-9,TGTGCCAGCAGCCACAGACGGGGCGCAACTAATGAAAAACTGTTTTTT,CASSHRRGATNEKLFF
TRBJ2-7,many,19,-,TRBV6-1,TGTGCCAGCAGTTATTTCGGGGGGCTCCTAGCGGAGAGGGACTACGAGCAGTACTTC,CASSYFGGLLAERDYEQYF
TRBJ2-7,many,16,TRBD1,TRBV28,TGTGCCAGCAGTTTAACCCGGGACAGCACCTCCTACGAGCAGTACTTC,CASSLTRDSTSYEQYF
TRBJ2-7,many,15,-,TRBV11-2,TGTGCCAGCACCCTAGTGTGGGGGGAGAGCTACGAGCAGTACTTC,CASTLVWGESYEQYF
TRBJ2-3,many,17,-,TRBV4-1,TGCGCCAGCAGCCAAGATCCAGGGACGGGGAGTACAGATACGCAGTATTTT,CASSQDPGTGSTDTQYF
TRBJ2-3,many,15,TRBD2,TRBV5-1,TGCGCCAGCAGTTTAGGGACTAGCGGGGAGGATACGCAGTATTTT,CASSLGTSGEDTQYF
TRBJ2-7,many,11,-,TRBV2,TGTGCCAGCAGCATCTACTACGAGCAGTACTTC,CASSIYYEQYF
TRBJ2-4,-,17,-,TRBV15,TGTGCCACCAGCAGGACCCTTGTGGATTGGGCCAAAAACATTCAGTACTTC,CATSRTLVDWAKNIQYF
TRBJ1-2,many,13,-,TRBV11-2,TGTGCCAGCAGCTTGGGACTAAACTATGGCTACACCTTC,CASSLGLNYGYTF
TRBJ2-5,many,13,-,TRBV11-2,TGTGCCAGCAGCTTAGAATTAAGGGAGACCCAGTACTTC,CASSLELRETQYF
TRBJ2-1,many,13,-,TRBV24-1,TGTGCCACCAGTGATCCCGGACTCGCTGAGCAGTTCTTC,CATSDPGLAEQFF